The TCR beta chain under discussion was sequenced for a study of T cells in Graves' hyperthyroidism and ophthalmopathy. RNA transcripts gave rise to amplified TCR beta CDR3 regions. The TCR CDR3 was amplified in a first-round RT-PCR using the HTBI primer set. One entry per CDR3 protein, called by TCRdb with MiXCR from the multiplex PCR reads. This table holds 700,000 or so distinct CDR3 sequences, about a sixth found once. This clonotype was observed a few times. Researchers defined stable Graves' hyperthyroidism as no ophthalmopathy progression within 18 months. Newly diagnosed patients aged 18 to 65 had hyperthyroidism of under 2 months' duration. Fresh peripheral blood, around 10 ml, yielded the PBMCs. The CDR3 runs to 15 residues. Between the trimmed V and J ends, which lost 0 bases and 6 bases, there was a span of 12 bases. The germline CDR1 and CDR2 sequences are MGHRA and YSYEKL.

The sequenced sample was blood. The clonotype originates from a young man with Graves' hyperthyroidism. The V and J genes are TRBV4-1 and TRBJ2-4, with D perhaps TRBD1 or TRBD2 (5 bases each). The CDR3 protein is CASSQEGRDVNIQYF. The CDR3 nucleotides are TGCGCCAGCAGCCAAGAAGGCCGGGACGTAAACATTCAGTACTTC.